Detailed here is one T cell receptor (beta chain). Its matching antigen is unknown. This CDR3 is 13 amino acids long. Trimming cost V 5 bases and J 7 bases, with 12 bases left between them. The germline gives CDR1 MDHEN, CDR2 SYDVKM. This entry belongs to a study of cytomegalovirus exposure and HLA in healthy donors. Findings and limits, study-wide: Cytomegalovirus-associated TCR beta chains were listed, numbering 150 to 200. First-cohort TCR clusters tended to co-occur in the 90 to 150 validation repertoires, a later analysis found.

The assay was immunoSEQ multiplex PCR, and TCRdb's table has in-frame clones only and misses some. Among about 65,000 clones listed, under 95% were seen once. Sample: PBMCs. This receptor was obtained from a woman aged 18 to 35 in good health and CMV-seronegative. V is TRBV28 and J is TRBJ1-3; possible D gene TRBD1, 6 bases. The CDR3 DNA reads TGTGCCAGCAGTGAAGGGGGAGGGAACACCATATATTTT. Translated: CASSEGGGNTIYF.